Shown below are 14 T cell receptor beta chains from a single sample sequenced in a study of T-cell memory formation after mild COVID-19. MiXCR, applied by TCRdb to the 5' RACE reads, yields one record per CDR3 protein. Of about 340,000 distinct CDR3 sequences listed, more than 20% are singletons. Sequencing used PBMCs or a T cell subset sorted from them (not recorded which). These receptor sequences come from an adult woman who had mild COVID-19 (a few samples of this study predate the infection). Cell type and time point are not known.

The chain has TRBV5-1 and TRBJ1-5; D may be TRBD1 (6 bases). CDR1 is SGHRS, CDR2 YFSETQ, per germline. The CDR3 loop spans 14 amino acids. V gave up 0 bases and J gave up 5 bases, with 9 bases separating them. CDR3 sequence: CASSLAGVDQPQHF. CDR3 nucleotides: TGCGCCAGCAGCTTGGCAGGGGTGGATCAGCCCCAGCATTTT.

The chain couples TRBV28 to TRBJ2-7, with 8 nucleotides matching TRBD2. J lost 7 bases, V lost 5 bases, and 13 bases had no gene match. The CDR3 has 15 amino acids. Germline CDR1 and CDR2: MDHEN and SYDVKM. The CDR3, as DNA: TGTGCCAGCAGTCACAGAAGCGGGAGTCTGGGTGAGCAGTACTTC. Encoded protein: CASSHRSGSLGEQYF.

The chain couples TRBV6-5 to TRBJ2-1; 9 nucleotides align to TRBD2. The CDR3 has 17 residues. After removal of 4 bases from V and 7 bases from J, the junction contained 14 bases not matched to a gene. Per the germline V gene, CDR1 is MNHEY and CDR2 is SVGAGI. CDR3 bases: TGTGCCAGCAGTTCTGGGCTAGCGGGATACGGGAGAAATGAGCAGTTCTTC. Protein product: CASSSGLAGYGRNEQFF.

The table lists this clonotype with a few counts. This rearrangement joins TRBV7-9 to TRBJ2-1; the D is unclear. The germline V gene has CDR1 SEHNR and CDR2 FQNEAQ (reference sequence). The germline V and J ends were trimmed by 0 bases and 9 bases, with 15 bases remaining between them. The CDR3 contains 15 residues. In DNA, the CDR3 is TGTGCCAGCAGCTTAGCGCTGGCTATAGCTGCTGAGCAGTTCTTC. Translation gives CASSLALAIAAEQFF.

V and J are TRBV12-5 and TRBJ2-7; D not resolved. Germline CDR1 LGHNT, CDR2 FRNRAP. The V end lost 1 base, the J end lost 2 bases, and 3 bases lay between the germline ends. The CDR3 sequence is 12 residues long. The chain's CDR3 is CASGLEAYEQYF. The CDR3 nucleotides read TGTGCTAGTGGTTTGGAGGCCTACGAGCAGTACTTC. Filled out from reference TRBV12-5 and TRBJ2-7, the complete variable domain reads DARVTQTPRHKVTEMGQEVTMRCQPILGHNTVFWYRQTMMQGLELLAYFRNRAPLDDSGMPKDRFSAEMPDATLATLKIQPSEPRDSAVYFCASGLEAYEQYFGPGTRLTVT.

The genes are TRBV9 and TRBJ2-7; 10 positions agree with TRBD2. With 2 bases clipped from V and 6 bases from J, the junction kept 11 bases outside the gene matches. CDR3 length equals 16 residues. In germline, CDR1 is SGDLS, CDR2 YYNGEE. CDR3 sequence reads: CASSVSGLAGVSEQYF. As DNA, the CDR3 is TGTGCCAGCAGCGTGTCCGGGCTAGCGGGAGTAAGCGAGCAGTACTTC.

CDR3 in DNA: TGTGCCAGCAGCAAATCCCTAACGAACACTGAAGCTTTCTTT. This codes for CASSKSLTNTEAFF. The V call is TRBV12-3 or TRBV12-4, the J call TRBJ1-1; D call uncertain. This CDR3 contains 14 residues. V gave up 6 bases and J gave up 1 base, with 12 bases separating them.

The chain carries TRBV7-9 and TRBJ1-3; 7 nucleotides agree with TRBD1. The CDR3 consists of 16 residues. CDR1 and CDR2 from the germline V gene are SEHNR and FQNEAQ (reference sequence). With V trimmed by 1 base and J by 0 bases, 3 bases remained unmatched. CDR3 bases: TGTGCCAGCAGCTTAGGGGGACAGCTCTCTGGAAACACCATATATTTT. The encoded protein is CASSLGGQLSGNTIYF.

This clonotype was seen more than once but under ten times. Here the CDR3 reads CASSLVVPGGELFF. The CDR3 DNA follows: TGTGCCAGCAGCTTAGTAGTCCCCGGCGGGGAGCTGTTTTTT. V is TRBV7-9 and J is TRBJ2-2; no definite D call. The ends were cut back, 1 base at V and 7 bases at J, with 10 bases in the middle. There are 14 residues in the CDR3. The germline gives CDR1 SEHNR, CDR2 FQNEAQ (reference sequence).

This clonotype was found a few times. CDR3: CASSLAGNSPLHF. CDR3 nucleotides: TGCGCCAGCAGCTTGGCTGGTAATTCACCCCTCCACTTT. The chain recombines TRBV5-1 with TRBJ1-6; unclear D gene. Germline V CDR1 and CDR2: SGHRS, YFSETQ. This CDR3 contains 13 residues. Between the trimmed V and J ends, which lost 0 bases and 6 bases, there was a span of 4 bases. Together with reference TRBV5-1 and TRBJ1-6, the CDR3 gives the full variable domain: KAGVTQTPRYLIKTRGQQVTLSCSPISGHRSVSWYQQTPGQGLQFLFEYFSETQRNKGNFPGRFSGRQFSNSRSEMNVSTLELGDSALYLCASSLAGNSPLHFGNGTRLTVT.

There are a few counts of this clonotype. This chain joins TRBV7-2 and TRBJ2-7, with 9 positions matching TRBD2. Germline CDR1 reads SGHTA; CDR2 reads FQGNSA. Unmatched junction bases numbered 24, after V lost 0 bases and J lost 6 bases. The CDR3 sequence is 21 residues long. CDR3 amino acids: CASSLAVLNVVGSGSRGEQYF. The CDR3, as DNA: TGTGCCAGCAGCTTAGCTGTTCTGAACGTTGTGGGTAGCGGGAGTCGGGGCGAGCAGTACTTC.

The table lists this clonotype with a few counts. V usage is TRBV6-2 or TRBV6-3 and J usage is TRBJ2-7; TRBD2 is a possible D gene (5 bases). V was shortened by 5 bases and J by 2 bases, with 13 bases between the two germline ends. The V gene's germline CDR1 is MNHEY and CDR2 SVGEGT. The length of the CDR3 is 14 residues. CDR3 coding DNA: TGTGCCAGCAGTGACGGGGTCCCCACCTACGAGCAGTACTTC. It is translated as CASSDGVPTYEQYF.

This clonotype was seen a handful of times. The chain couples TRBV29-1 to TRBJ2-1; 9 nucleotides line up with TRBD2. The CDR3 spans 15 residues. The germline V gene has CDR1 SQVTM and CDR2 ANQGSEA. The V gene end was trimmed by 6 bases and the J gene end by 0 bases; junction bases not matched to a gene: 6. CDR3 residues: CSVSGGHSSYNEQFF. CDR3 DNA sequence: TGCAGCGTAAGCGGGGGGCATAGCTCCTACAATGAGCAGTTCTTC.

At least ten counts were recorded for this clonotype. The rearrangement uses TRBV7-9 and TRBJ2-5; TRBD1 might be the D (6 bases). CDR1 and CDR2 from the germline V gene are SEHNR and FQNEAQ (reference sequence). V lost 4 bases to trimming and J lost 5 bases, with 17 bases between them. CDR3 length equals 15 residues. Written as DNA, the CDR3 is TGTGCCAGCAGCTACAAACAGGGTGAGGAGGAGACCCAGTACTTC. Its protein product is CASSYKQGEEETQYF.